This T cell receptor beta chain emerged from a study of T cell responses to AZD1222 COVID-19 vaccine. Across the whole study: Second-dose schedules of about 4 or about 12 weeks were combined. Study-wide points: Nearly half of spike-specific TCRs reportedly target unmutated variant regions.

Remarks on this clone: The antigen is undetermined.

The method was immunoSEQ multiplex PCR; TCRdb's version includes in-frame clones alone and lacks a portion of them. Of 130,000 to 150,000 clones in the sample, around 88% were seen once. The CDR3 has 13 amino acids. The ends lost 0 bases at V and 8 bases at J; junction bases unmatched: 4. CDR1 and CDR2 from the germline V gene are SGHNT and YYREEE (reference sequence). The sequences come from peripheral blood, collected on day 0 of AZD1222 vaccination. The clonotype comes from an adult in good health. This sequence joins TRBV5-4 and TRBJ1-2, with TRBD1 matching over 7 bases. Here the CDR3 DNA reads TGTGCCAGCAGCTTGGAGGCAGGGGGAGGCTACACCTTC. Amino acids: CASSLEAGGGYTF.